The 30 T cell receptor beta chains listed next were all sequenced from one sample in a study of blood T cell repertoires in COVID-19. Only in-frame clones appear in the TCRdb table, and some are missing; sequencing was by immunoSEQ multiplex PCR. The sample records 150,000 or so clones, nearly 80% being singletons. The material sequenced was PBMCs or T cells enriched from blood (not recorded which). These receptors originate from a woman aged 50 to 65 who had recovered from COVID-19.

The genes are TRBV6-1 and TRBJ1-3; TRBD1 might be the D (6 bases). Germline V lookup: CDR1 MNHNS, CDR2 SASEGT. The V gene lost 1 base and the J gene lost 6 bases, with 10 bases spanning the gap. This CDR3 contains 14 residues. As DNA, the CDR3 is TGTGCCAGCAGTGAAGAGCACAGGGCAAACACCATATATTTT. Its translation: CASSEEHRANTIYF.

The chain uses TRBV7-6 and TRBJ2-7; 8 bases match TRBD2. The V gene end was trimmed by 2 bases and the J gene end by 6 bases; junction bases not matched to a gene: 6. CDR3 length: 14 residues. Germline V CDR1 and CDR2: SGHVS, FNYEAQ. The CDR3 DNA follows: TGTGCCAGCAGCTTAAGGCGGGGGGCGGGCGAGCAGTACTTC. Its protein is CASSLRRGAGEQYF.

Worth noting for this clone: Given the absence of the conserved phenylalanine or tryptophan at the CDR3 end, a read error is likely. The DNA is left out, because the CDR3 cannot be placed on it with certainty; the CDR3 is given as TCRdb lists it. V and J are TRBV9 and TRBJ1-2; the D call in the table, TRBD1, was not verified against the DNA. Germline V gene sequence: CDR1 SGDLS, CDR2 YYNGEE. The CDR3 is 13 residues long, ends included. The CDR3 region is CASSPLRDRVPHP.

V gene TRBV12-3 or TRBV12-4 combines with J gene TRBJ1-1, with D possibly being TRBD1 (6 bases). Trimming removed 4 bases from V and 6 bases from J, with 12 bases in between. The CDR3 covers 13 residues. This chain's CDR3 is CASSSRGGAEAFF. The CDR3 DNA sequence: TGTGCCAGCAGTTCTCGCGGGGGCGCTGAAGCTTTCTTT.

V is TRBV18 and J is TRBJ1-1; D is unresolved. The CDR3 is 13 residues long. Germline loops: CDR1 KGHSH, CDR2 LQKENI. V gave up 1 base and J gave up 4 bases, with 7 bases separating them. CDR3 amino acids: CASSPLGGTEAFF. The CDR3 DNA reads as TGTGCCAGCTCACCACTCGGAGGCACTGAAGCTTTCTTT.

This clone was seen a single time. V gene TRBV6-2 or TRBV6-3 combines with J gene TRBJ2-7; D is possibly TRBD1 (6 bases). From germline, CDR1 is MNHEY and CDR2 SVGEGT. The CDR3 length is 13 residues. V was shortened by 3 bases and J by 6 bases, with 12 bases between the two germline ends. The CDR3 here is CASSYGGGGEQYF. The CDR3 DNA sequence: TGTGCCAGCAGTTATGGGGGCGGTGGCGAGCAGTACTTC.

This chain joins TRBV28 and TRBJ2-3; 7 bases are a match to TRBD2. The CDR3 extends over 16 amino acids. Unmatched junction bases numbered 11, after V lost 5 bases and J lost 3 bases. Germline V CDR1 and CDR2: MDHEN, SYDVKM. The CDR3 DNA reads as TGTGCCAGCAGTCCCTCTATTAGCGGGCCAACAGATACGCAGTATTTT. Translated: CASSPSISGPTDTQYF.

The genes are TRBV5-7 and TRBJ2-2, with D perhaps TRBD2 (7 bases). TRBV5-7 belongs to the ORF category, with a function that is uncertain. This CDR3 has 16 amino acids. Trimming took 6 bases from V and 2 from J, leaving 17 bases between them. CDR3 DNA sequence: TGTGCCAGCAACTCGGGGGGCGAGGAAAACACCGGGGAGCTGTTTTTT. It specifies CASNSGGEENTGELFF.

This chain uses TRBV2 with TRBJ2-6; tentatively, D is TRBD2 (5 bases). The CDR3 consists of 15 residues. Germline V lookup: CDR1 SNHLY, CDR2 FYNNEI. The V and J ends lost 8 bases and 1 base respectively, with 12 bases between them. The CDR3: CASLVWESGANVLTF. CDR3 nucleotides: TGTGCCAGCCTCGTGTGGGAGTCTGGGGCCAACGTCCTGACTTTC.

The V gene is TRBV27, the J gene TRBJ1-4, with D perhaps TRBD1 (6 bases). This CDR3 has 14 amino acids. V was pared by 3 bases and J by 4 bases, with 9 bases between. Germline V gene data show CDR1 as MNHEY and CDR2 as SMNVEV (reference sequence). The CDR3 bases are TGTGCCAGCAGTTTCAGGGGCGATAATGAAAAACTGTTTTTT. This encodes CASSFRGDNEKLFF.

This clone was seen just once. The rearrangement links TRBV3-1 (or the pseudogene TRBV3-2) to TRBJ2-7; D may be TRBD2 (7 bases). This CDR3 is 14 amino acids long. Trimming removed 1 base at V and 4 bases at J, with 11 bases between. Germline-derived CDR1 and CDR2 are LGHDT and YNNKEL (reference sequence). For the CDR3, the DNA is TGTGCCAGCAGCCAAGGGGGGGGGCTTTACGAGCAGTACTTC. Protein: CASSQGGGLYEQYF.

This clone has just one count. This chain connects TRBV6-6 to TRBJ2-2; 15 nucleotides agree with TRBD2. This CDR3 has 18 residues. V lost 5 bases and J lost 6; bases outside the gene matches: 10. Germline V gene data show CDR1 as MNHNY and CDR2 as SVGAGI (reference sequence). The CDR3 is CASSPLGTSGRLAGELFF. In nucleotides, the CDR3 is TGTGCCAGCAGTCCACTCGGGACTAGCGGGAGGCTGGCCGGGGAGCTGTTTTTT.

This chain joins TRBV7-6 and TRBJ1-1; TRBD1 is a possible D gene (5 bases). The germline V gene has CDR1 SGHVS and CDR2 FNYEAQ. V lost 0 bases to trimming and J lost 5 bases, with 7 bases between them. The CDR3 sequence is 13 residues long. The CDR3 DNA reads TGTGCCAGCAGCTTAGCAGGGGAAACTGAAGCTTTCTTT. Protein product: CASSLAGETEAFF.

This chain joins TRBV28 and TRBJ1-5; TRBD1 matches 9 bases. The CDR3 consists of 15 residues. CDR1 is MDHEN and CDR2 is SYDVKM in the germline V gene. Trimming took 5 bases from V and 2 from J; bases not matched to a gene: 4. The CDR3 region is CASSQQGAGNQPQHF. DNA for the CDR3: TGTGCCAGCAGTCAACAGGGGGCTGGCAATCAGCCCCAGCATTTT.

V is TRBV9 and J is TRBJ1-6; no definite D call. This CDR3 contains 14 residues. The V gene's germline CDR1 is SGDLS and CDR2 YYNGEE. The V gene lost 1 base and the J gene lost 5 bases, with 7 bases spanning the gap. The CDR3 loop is CASSVSPNNSPLHF. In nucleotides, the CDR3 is TGTGCCAGCAGCGTAAGCCCCAATAATTCACCCCTCCACTTT.

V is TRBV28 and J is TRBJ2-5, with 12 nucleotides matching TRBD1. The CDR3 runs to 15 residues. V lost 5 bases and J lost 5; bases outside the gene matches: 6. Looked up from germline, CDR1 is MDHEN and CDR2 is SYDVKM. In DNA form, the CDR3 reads TGTGCCAGCAGTACGGGACAGGGGGCTCAGGAGACCCAGTACTTC. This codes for CASSTGQGAQETQYF.

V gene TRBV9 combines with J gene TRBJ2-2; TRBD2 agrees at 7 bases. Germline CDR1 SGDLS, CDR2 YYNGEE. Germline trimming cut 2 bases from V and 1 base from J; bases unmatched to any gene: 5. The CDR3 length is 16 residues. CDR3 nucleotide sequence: TGTGCCAGCAGCGTCTGGTCTAGCGGGAACACCGGGGAGCTGTTTTTT. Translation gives CASSVWSSGNTGELFF.

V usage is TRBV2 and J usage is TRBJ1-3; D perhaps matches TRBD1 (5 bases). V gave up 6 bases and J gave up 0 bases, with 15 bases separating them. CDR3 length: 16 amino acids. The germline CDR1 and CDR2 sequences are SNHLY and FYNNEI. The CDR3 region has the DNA TGTGCCAGCAGCCAACAGGCCCTAGGCTCTGGAAACACCATATATTTT. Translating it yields CASSQQALGSGNTIYF.

The CDR3 sequence: CASSYSGEEGYTF. CDR3 sequence (DNA): TGTGCCAGCAGTTACTCTGGTGAGGAGGGCTACACCTTC. J is TRBJ1-2 and V is TRBV6-5; no reliable D call. Germline CDR1 and CDR2: MNHEY and SVGAGI. Trimming stripped 0 bases from V and 8 bases from J, with 10 bases between. This CDR3 is 13 amino acids long.

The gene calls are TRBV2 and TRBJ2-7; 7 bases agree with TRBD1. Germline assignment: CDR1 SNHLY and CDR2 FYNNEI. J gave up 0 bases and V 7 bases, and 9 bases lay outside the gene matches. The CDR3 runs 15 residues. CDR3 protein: CASTVNRGDSYEQYF. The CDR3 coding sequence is TGTGCCAGCACCGTTAACAGGGGCGACTCCTACGAGCAGTACTTC.

CDR3 residues: CASSLAGTGSSYNSPLHF. The DNA of the CDR3 is TGCGCCAGCAGCTTGGCGGGGACAGGGAGCTCCTATAATTCACCCCTCCACTTT. The chain links TRBV5-1 to TRBJ1-6; 9 positions agree with TRBD1. V trimming: 0 bases; J trimming: 0 bases; junction bases outside the gene matches: 4. The germline CDR1 and CDR2 sequences are SGHRS and YFSETQ. The CDR3 contains 18 residues.

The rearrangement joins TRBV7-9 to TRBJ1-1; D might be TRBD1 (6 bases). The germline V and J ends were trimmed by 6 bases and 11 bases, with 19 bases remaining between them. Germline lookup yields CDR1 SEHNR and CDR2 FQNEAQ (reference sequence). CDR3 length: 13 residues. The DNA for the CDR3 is TGTGCCAGCAGTCTTCCAGACGGGGGGCCGGCTTTCTTT. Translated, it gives CASSLPDGGPAFF.

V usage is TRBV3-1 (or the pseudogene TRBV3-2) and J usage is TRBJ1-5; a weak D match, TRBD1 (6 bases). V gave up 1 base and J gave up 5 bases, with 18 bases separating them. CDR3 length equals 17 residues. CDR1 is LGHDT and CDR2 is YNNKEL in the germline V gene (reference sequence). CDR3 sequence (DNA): TGTGCCAGCAGCCAAGGGAGCGCGGGGGCGAGGGATCAGCCCCAGCATTTT. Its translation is CASSQGSAGARDQPQHF.

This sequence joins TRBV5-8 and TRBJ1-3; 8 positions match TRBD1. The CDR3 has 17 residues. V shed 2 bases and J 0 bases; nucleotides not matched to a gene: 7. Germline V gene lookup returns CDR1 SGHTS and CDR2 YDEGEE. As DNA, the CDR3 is TGTGCCAGCAGCTTCTTCAGGACAGGGATCTCTGGAAACACCATATATTTT. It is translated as CASSFFRTGISGNTIYF.

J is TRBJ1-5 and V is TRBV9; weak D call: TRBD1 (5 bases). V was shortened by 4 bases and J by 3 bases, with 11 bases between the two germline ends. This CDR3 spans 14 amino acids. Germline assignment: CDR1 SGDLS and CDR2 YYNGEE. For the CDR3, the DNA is TGTGCCAGCAGCCCCGACAGTATCAATCAGCCCCAGCATTTT. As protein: CASSPDSINQPQHF.

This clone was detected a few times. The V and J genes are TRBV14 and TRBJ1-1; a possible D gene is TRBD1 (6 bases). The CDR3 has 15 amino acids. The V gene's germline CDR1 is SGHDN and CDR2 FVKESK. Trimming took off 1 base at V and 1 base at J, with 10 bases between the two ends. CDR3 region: CASSQAGRGNTEAFF. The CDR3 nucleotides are TGTGCCAGCAGCCAAGCGGGCAGGGGGAACACTGAAGCTTTCTTT.

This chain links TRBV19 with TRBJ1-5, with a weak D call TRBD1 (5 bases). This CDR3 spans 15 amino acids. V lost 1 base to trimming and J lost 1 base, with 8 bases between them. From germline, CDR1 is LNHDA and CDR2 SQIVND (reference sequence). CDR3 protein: CASSIGTLSNQPQHF. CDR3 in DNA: TGTGCCAGTAGTATAGGGACACTAAGCAATCAGCCCCAGCATTTT. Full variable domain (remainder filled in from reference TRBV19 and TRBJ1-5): DGGITQSPKYLFRKEGQNVTLSCEQNLNHDAMYWYRQDPGQGLRLIYYSQIVNDFQKGDIAEGYSVSREKKESFPLTVTSAQKNPTAFYLCASSIGTLSNQPQHFGDGTRLSIL.

CDR3 bases: TGTGCCAGCAGCCAGGAGCAGGGGATGGGCTACACCTTC. This sequence encodes CASSQEQGMGYTF. This rearrangement joins TRBV2 to TRBJ1-2, with D possibly matching TRBD1 (6 bases). Trimming pared 6 bases from V and 8 bases from J, leaving 16 bases between. Germline V gives CDR1 SNHLY, CDR2 FYNNEI. There are 13 residues in the CDR3.

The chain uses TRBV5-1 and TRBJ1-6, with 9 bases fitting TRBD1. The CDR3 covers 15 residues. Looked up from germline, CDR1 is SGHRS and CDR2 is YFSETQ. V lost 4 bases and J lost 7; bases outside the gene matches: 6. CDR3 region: CASSAPGQGNSPLHF. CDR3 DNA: TGCGCCAGCAGCGCGCCGGGACAGGGAAATTCACCCCTCCACTTT. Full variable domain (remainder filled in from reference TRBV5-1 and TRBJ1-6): KAGVTQTPRYLIKTRGQQVTLSCSPISGHRSVSWYQQTPGQGLQFLFEYFSETQRNKGNFPGRFSGRQFSNSRSEMNVSTLELGDSALYLCASSAPGQGNSPLHFGNGTRLTVT.

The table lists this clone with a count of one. Here the CDR3 reads CASSLDDSRSEAFF. The CDR3 DNA is TGTGCCAGCAGCTTAGATGATTCGAGGTCTGAAGCTTTCTTT. The rearrangement uses TRBV7-9 and TRBJ1-1; D remains ambiguous. Germline V gives CDR1 SEHNR, CDR2 FQNEAQ (reference sequence). Trimming shortened V by 1 base and J by 6 bases, and 12 bases separated the two germline ends. The CDR3 covers 14 residues.